This T cell receptor beta chain stems from a study of patients and donors after allogeneic stem cell transplantation. Trimming took 1 base from V and 1 from J, leaving 9 bases between them. Per germline, CDR1 SGHRS and CDR2 YFSETQ. There are 15 residues in the CDR3. This clonotype was seen only a few times. Via MiXCR, TCRdb re-called the RT-PCR reads, giving one row per CDR3 protein. This sample has hundreds of thousands of distinct CDR3 sequences, with about 38% found just once. Material for sequencing was blood, either unsorted or a sorted T cell fraction (not recorded which). The chain employs TRBV5-1 and TRBJ1-3; D may be TRBD1 (6 bases). This TCR derives from a human donor who was either an allogeneic HSCT recipient or a stem cell or donor lymphocyte infusion donor (not recorded which). It is not recorded whose cells these are; they may come from a transplant donor. CDR3: CASSLWGPSGNTIYF. The CDR3 bases are TGCGCCAGCAGCTTGTGGGGGCCTTCTGGAAACACCATATATTTT. The full variable domain, in which reference TRBV5-1 and TRBJ1-3 provide the parts outside the CDR3, is KAGVTQTPRYLIKTRGQQVTLSCSPISGHRSVSWYQQTPGQGLQFLFEYFSETQRNKGNFPGRFSGRQFSNSRSEMNVSTLELGDSALYLCASSLWGPSGNTIYFGEGSWLTVV.